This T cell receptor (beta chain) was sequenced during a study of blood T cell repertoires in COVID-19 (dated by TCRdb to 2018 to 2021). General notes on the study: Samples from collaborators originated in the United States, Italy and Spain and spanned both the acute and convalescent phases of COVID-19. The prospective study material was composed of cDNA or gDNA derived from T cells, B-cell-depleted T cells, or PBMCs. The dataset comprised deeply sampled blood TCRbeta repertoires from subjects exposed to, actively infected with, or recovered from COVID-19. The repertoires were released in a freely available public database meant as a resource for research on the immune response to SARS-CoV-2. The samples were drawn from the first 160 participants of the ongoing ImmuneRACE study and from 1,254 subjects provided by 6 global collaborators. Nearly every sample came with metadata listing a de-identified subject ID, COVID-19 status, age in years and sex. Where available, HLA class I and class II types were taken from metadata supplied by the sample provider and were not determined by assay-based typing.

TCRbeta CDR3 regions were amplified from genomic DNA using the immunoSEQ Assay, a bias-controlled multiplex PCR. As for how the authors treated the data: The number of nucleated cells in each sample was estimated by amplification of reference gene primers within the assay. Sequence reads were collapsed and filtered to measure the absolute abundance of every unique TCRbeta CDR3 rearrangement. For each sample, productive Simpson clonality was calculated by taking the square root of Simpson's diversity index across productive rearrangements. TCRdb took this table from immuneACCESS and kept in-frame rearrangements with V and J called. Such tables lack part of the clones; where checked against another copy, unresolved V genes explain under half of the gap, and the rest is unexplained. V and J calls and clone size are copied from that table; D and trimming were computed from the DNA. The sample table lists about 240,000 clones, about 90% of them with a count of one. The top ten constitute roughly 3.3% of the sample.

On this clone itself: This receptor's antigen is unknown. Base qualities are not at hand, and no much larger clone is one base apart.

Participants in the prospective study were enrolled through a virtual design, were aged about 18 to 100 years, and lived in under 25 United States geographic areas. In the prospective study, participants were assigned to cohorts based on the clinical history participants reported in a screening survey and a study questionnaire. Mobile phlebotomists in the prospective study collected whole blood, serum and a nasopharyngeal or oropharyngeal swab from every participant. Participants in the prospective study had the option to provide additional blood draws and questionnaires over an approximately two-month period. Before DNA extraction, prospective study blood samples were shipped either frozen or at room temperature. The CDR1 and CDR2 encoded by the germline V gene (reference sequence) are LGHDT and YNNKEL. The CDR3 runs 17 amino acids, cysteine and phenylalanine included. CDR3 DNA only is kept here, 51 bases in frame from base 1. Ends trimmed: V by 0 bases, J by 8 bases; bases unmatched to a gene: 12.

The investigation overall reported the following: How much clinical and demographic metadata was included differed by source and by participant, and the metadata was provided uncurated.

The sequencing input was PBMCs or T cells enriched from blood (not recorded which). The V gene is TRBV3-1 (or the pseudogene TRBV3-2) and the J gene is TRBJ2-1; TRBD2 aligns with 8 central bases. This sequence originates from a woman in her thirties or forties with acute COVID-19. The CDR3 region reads CASSQELPGRAGDEQFF. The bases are TGTGCCAGCAGCCAAGAGTTGCCCGGGAGGGCCGGGGATGAGCAGTTCTTC.